This note documents a single T cell receptor beta chain sequence. What it binds is unknown. The entry originates in a study of T cell responses to AZD1222 COVID-19 vaccine. Study outcomes and limitations: Clonal diversity was possibly underestimated, and the donors were mostly white British, with more females. Repertoires were obtained only post-peak T cell response.

Second-dose groups at about 4 or about 12 weeks were pooled. Germline values: CDR1 SQVTM, CDR2 ANQGSEA. This CDR3 has 12 amino acids. Between the trimmed V and J ends, which lost 3 bases and 2 bases, there was a span of 7 bases. Some clones are missing from TCRdb's copy, which holds only in-frame ones; the method was immunoSEQ multiplex PCR. Of 150,000 to 200,000 clones in the sample, just over 90% were seen once. This rearrangement joins TRBV29-1 to TRBJ1-2; no definite D call. The sequence was obtained from an adult who received the AZD1222 COVID-19 vaccine. This specimen consisted of peripheral blood, obtained 28 days after the second AZD1222 dose. This CDR3 reads CSVDHANYGYTF. DNA for the CDR3: TGCAGCGTTGATCATGCCAACTATGGCTACACCTTC.